This is a list of T cell receptor beta chains from one sample in a study of shared clonotypes between healthy human individuals. Clones were sequenced by immunoSEQ multiplex PCR, and TCRdb holds only the in-frame ones, with some missing. The data contain 2 million or so clones, 90% to 95% of them singletons. The source material was naive CD4+ T cells sorted from blood. The receptor source for this set is a man between 18 and 35 years old in good health. CDR3s include the opening cysteine and the closing phenylalanine or tryptophan. A D gene is named only where the DNA matches it firmly. A clone size is listed for some rows: how often the clone was seen (once, few, many), or a class if it is expanded.

>NA|TRBD2|14|TRBV29-1|TRBJ2-5
TGCAGCGTCCAGACTAGCGGGAGCCAAGAGACCCAGTACTTC
CSVQTSGSQETQYF
>NA|TRBD1|15|TRBV5-1|TRBJ2-7
TGCGCCAGCAGCTTGGCCGGACAGGGTTCCTACGAGCAGTACTTC
CASSLAGQGSYEQYF
>NA|NA|15|TRBV7-9|TRBJ2-7
TGTGCCAGCAGCTTAGAGTTAGCAGGCCCCTACGAGCAGTACTTC
CASSLELAGPYEQYF
>NA|NA|14|TRBV29-1|TRBJ2-2
TGCAGCGTTGCACTTCCATCGAACACCGGGGAGCTGTTTTTT
CSVALPSNTGELFF
>NA|NA|12|TRBV5-8|TRBJ2-3
TGTGCCGAGCGTCTAGTAACTGATACGCAGTATTTT
CAERLVTDTQYF
>NA|NA|11|TRBV2|TRBJ2-5
TGTGCCAGCAGTGAAGTCTCCCTCAAGTACTTC
CASSEVSLKYF
>NA|NA|15|TRBV7-9|TRBJ2-7
TGTGCCAGCAGCCTCAGGGGCCCGAGCTCCTACGAGCAGTACTTC
CASSLRGPSSYEQYF
>NA|NA|16|TRBV11-2|TRBJ1-6
TGTGCCAGCTCTGGGGACGTGAGCTCCTATAATTCACCCCTCCACTTT
CASSGDVSSYNSPLHF
>NA|TRBD1|13|TRBV29-1|TRBJ1-6
TGCAGCGTTGGGACAGGAGGTAATTCACCCCTCCACTTT
CSVGTGGNSPLHF
>NA|NA|15|TRBV10-3|TRBJ2-6
TGTGCCATCAGTGAGGCGCCCTCTGGGGCCAACGTCCTGACTTTC
CAISEAPSGANVLTF
>NA|NA|15|TRBV2|TRBJ2-2
TGTGCCAGCAGTGAACTAGGGTTTGGCACCGGGGAGCTGTTTTTT
CASSELGFGTGELFF
>NA|TRBD1|14|TRBV6-6|TRBJ2-2
TGTGCCAGCAGCGGGACAGGGGGGTCCGGGGAGCTGTTTTTT
CASSGTGGSGELFF
>NA|NA|14|TRBV18|TRBJ2-7
TGTGCCAGCTCACCCCCGGGCCAGTCCTACGAGCAGTACTTC
CASSPPGQSYEQYF
>NA|TRBD2|15|TRBV2|TRBJ2-3
TGTGCCAGCAGGAGGGTTAGCGGGGGTGCAGATACGCAGTATTTT
CASRRVSGGADTQYF
>NA|NA|14|TRBV7-2|TRBJ1-1
TGTGCCAGCAGCTTAGTAACAGGGAACACTGAAGCTTTCTTT
CASSLVTGNTEAFF
>NA|TRBD1|16|TRBV7-4|TRBJ1-2
TGTGCCAGCAGCCCCGGTGTGGACAGGAGCAACTATGGCTACACCTTC
CASSPGVDRSNYGYTF
>NA|TRBD1|14|TRBV28|TRBJ2-3
TGTGCCAACACTCCGGGACAGGGCACAGATACGCAGTATTTT
CANTPGQGTDTQYF
>NA|NA|14|TRBV6-5|TRBJ2-5
TGTGCCAGCAGCTCGTCAGAGGGGGGAAAGACCCAGTACTTC
CASSSSEGGKTQYF
>NA|NA|13|TRBV11-3|TRBJ2-5
TGTGCCAGCAGCTTAGGCGGAGAAGAGACCCAGTACTTC
CASSLGGEETQYF
>NA|NA|15|TRBV6-1|TRBJ1-1
TGTGCCAGCTATCCCTTGGGGCGCAGGGACTTTGGAGCTTTCTTT
CASYPLGRRDFGAFF
>NA|NA|12|TRBV19|TRBJ2-7
TGTGCCAGTAGTTACTACGGACTCGAGCAGTACTTC
CASSYYGLEQYF
>NA|NA|15|TRBV27|TRBJ2-5
TGTGCCAGCAGTCCACGGACAGCACTGGGTTGGACCCAGTACTTC
CASSPRTALGWTQYF
>NA|NA|14|TRBV2|TRBJ1-1
TGTGCCAGCAGTGTTCAGGGTTTGAACACTGAAGCTTTCTTT
CASSVQGLNTEAFF
>NA|TRBD2|15|TRBV28|TRBJ2-2
TGTGCCAGCACCAGTAGGACCGGGGGGGCCGGGGAGCTGTTTTTT
CASTSRTGGAGELFF
>NA|NA|11|TRBV5-8|TRBJ1-5
TGTGCCAGCAGCTTGTACGGGGCCCAGCATTTT
CASSLYGAQHF
>NA|TRBD1|15|TRBV5-1|TRBJ1-2
TGCGCCAGCAGCTTGGAATCAGGGGGCGGATATGGCTACACCTTC
CASSLESGGGYGYTF
>NA|NA|13|TRBV19|TRBJ2-5
TGTGCCAGTAGCCAGGGGTTTCAAGAGACCCAGTACTTC
CASSQGFQETQYF
>NA|NA|13|TRBV2|TRBJ2-7
TGTGCCAGAAGGCTGCTAACCGGCGACGAGCAGTACTTC
CARRLLTGDEQYF
>NA|TRBD1|13|TRBV5-1|TRBJ1-1
TGCGCCAGCAGCTTGGAGACAGGGCTAGAAGCTTTCTTT
CASSLETGLEAFF
>NA|TRBD2|16|TRBV4-3|TRBJ2-3
TGCGCCAGCAGCCTTAACCCGGGACTAGGAGCAGATACGCAGTATTTT
CASSLNPGLGADTQYF
>NA|TRBD1|15|TRBV27|TRBJ1-6
TGTGCCAGCAGTCTTGGGACAGGGGGTAATTCACCCCTCCACTTT
CASSLGTGGNSPLHF
>NA|NA|15|TRBV7-9|TRBJ2-2
TGTGCCAGCAGCACACCCATACTGGACACCGGGGAGCTGTTTTTT
CASSTPILDTGELFF
>NA|NA|12|TRBV29-1|TRBJ2-4
TGCAGCGTTCGGGACTTTCAAAACATTCAGTACTTC
CSVRDFQNIQYF
>NA|NA|14|TRBV10-3|TRBJ1-1
TGTGCCATCAGTGAGTCCAGCAGGAACACTGAAGCTTTCTTT
CAISESSRNTEAFF
>few|TRBD1|13|TRBV19|TRBJ1-1
TGTGCCAGTAGTCGGACAGGCAACACTGAAGCTTTCTTT
CASSRTGNTEAFF
>NA|TRBD1|14|TRBV7-3|TRBJ2-1
TGTGCCAGCTCGGAAGGGGGCGTAGGGAATGAGCAGTTCTTC
CASSEGGVGNEQFF
>NA|NA|10|TRBV5-3|TRBJ2-7
TGTGCCAGAAGCCCGGGGCCTAGCTACTTC
CARSPGPSYF
>once|TRBD2|15|TRBV6-5|TRBJ2-5
TGTGCCAGCAGGTCTAGCGGGGGGGGACAAGAGACCCAGTACTTC
CASRSSGGGQETQYF
>NA|NA|13|TRBV30|TRBJ1-6
TGTGCCTGGAGTGTTGTAGGGGGTCCACCCCTCCACTTT
CAWSVVGGPPLHF
>NA|NA|14|TRBV6-5|TRBJ2-7
TGTGCCAGCAGTTACGGTTCGGACTCCTACGAGCAGTACTTC
CASSYGSDSYEQYF
>NA|TRBD1|15|TRBV7-6|TRBJ2-7
TGTGCCAGCAGCCCGACGGGACAGGGGAAATACGAGCAGTACTTC
CASSPTGQGKYEQYF
>NA|TRBD1|15|TRBV9|TRBJ1-2
TGTGCCAGCAGCGTAGAAAACAGGGGGGCGTATGGCTACACCTTC
CASSVENRGAYGYTF
>NA|NA|15|TRBV2|TRBJ1-1
TGTGCCAGCAGTGAAGGTGAGACAACGAACACTGAAGCTTTCTTT
CASSEGETTNTEAFF
>NA|NA|13|TRBV6-5|TRBJ1-1
TGTGCCAGCAGTCGAGACAGCCACACTGAAGCTTTCTTT
CASSRDSHTEAFF
>NA|NA|15|TRBV7-8|TRBJ1-3
TGTGCCAGCAGCCGGACGACAGGAGGGGGAAACACCATATATTTT
CASSRTTGGGNTIYF